Listed below are T cell receptor beta chains from one sample, sequenced in a study of T-cell memory formation after mild COVID-19. TCRdb ran MiXCR on the 5' RACE reads and lists one entry per CDR3 protein. The sample contains roughly 340,000 distinct CDR3 sequences, around a sixth of which appear only once. Sample: PBMCs or a T cell subset sorted from them (not recorded which). Receptors were obtained from a man younger than 35 who had mild COVID-19 (a few samples of this study predate the infection). Cell type and time point are not known. The CDR3 runs from the conserved cysteine through the conserved F or W. The D gene is left open where the match is weak. Clone size is not always given. Where it is, it says once, few, many or a class for expanded clones.

v_gene: TRBV4-1
abundance: few
j_gene: TRBJ2-7
d_gene: TRBD2
CDR3nt: TGCGCCAGCAGCCCGTCTAGCGGGGGGGCCTACGAGCAGTACTTC
CDR3aa: CASSPSSGGAYEQYF

v_gene: TRBV6-2/TRBV6-3
abundance: few
j_gene: TRBJ1-5
d_gene: .
CDR3nt: TGTGCCAGCAGTTACCAACAGGTTAGCAATCAGCCCCAGCATTTT
CDR3aa: CASSYQQVSNQPQHF

v_gene: TRBV4-2
abundance: .
j_gene: TRBJ1-2
d_gene: TRBD1
CDR3nt: TGTGCCAGCAGCCAAGCGGAGAGGGGGGGACAGGAGATCTATGGCTACACCTTC
CDR3aa: CASSQAERGGQEIYGYTF

v_gene: TRBV7-2
abundance: many
j_gene: TRBJ1-4
d_gene: .
CDR3nt: TGTGCCAGCAGCTTATCGAATTCTGGTGAAAAACTGTTTTTT
CDR3aa: CASSLSNSGEKLFF

v_gene: TRBV9
abundance: .
j_gene: TRBJ2-5
d_gene: TRBD1
CDR3nt: TGTGCCAGCAGCGTAGTCCCGGGACAGGGAAAAGAGACCCAGTACTTC
CDR3aa: CASSVVPGQGKETQYF

v_gene: TRBV2
abundance: .
j_gene: TRBJ2-3
d_gene: TRBD2
CDR3nt: TGTGCCAGCAGTAGCGGGGGGGCGGGTACGCAGTATTTT
CDR3aa: CASSSGGAGTQYF

v_gene: TRBV4-3
abundance: few
j_gene: TRBJ2-3
d_gene: .
CDR3nt: TGCGCCAGCAGCCCCAACGTCGCGGAGGATACGCAGTATTTT
CDR3aa: CASSPNVAEDTQYF

v_gene: TRBV5-1
abundance: few
j_gene: TRBJ2-1
d_gene: TRBD1
CDR3nt: TGCGCCAGCAGCTACTCCCCCGGGACAGGGGGGAATGAGCAGTTCTTC
CDR3aa: CASSYSPGTGGNEQFF

v_gene: TRBV14
abundance: many
j_gene: TRBJ2-1
d_gene: TRBD1
CDR3nt: TGTGCCAGCAGCCTCCGGACAGGGGGCTTCTACAATGAGCAGTTCTTC
CDR3aa: CASSLRTGGFYNEQFF

v_gene: TRBV14
abundance: few
j_gene: TRBJ2-3
d_gene: .
CDR3nt: TGTGCCAGCAGCCAAGGAGTTGGCGGTAGCACAGATACGCAGTATTTT
CDR3aa: CASSQGVGGSTDTQYF

v_gene: TRBV5-6
abundance: many
j_gene: TRBJ1-1
d_gene: .
CDR3nt: TGTGCCAGCAGCTTGGTTCGGGGGACGACGCACACTGAAGCTTTCTTT
CDR3aa: CASSLVRGTTHTEAFF

v_gene: TRBV12-3/TRBV12-4
abundance: .
j_gene: TRBJ1-3
d_gene: .
CDR3nt: TGTGCCAGCAGCCGCACAGGGCCCTGGGACACCATATATTTT
CDR3aa: CASSRTGPWDTIYF

v_gene: TRBV7-9
abundance: few
j_gene: TRBJ2-7
d_gene: .
CDR3nt: TGTGCCAGCAGCTTAGACGGGGGGCGAAGAAGTTCCTACGAGCAGTACTTC
CDR3aa: CASSLDGGRRSSYEQYF

v_gene: TRBV20-1
abundance: few
j_gene: TRBJ2-1
d_gene: .
CDR3nt: TGCAGTGCTGGGTACTACAATGAGCAGTTCTTC
CDR3aa: CSAGYYNEQFF

v_gene: TRBV5-5
abundance: .
j_gene: TRBJ1-4
d_gene: .
CDR3nt: TGTGCCAGCAGCACCCCTAAAACAGGGATCGGGAAACTGTTTTTT
CDR3aa: CASSTPKTGIGKLFF

v_gene: TRBV2
abundance: .
j_gene: TRBJ2-3
d_gene: .
CDR3nt: TGTGCCAGCAGTGAACCAGCAGATACGCAGTATTTT
CDR3aa: CASSEPADTQYF

v_gene: TRBV5-6
abundance: .
j_gene: TRBJ2-4
d_gene: .
CDR3nt: TGTGCCAGCAGCGGAAGCGAATTCAAAAACATTCAGTACTTC
CDR3aa: CASSGSEFKNIQYF

v_gene: TRBV7-6
abundance: .
j_gene: TRBJ2-7
d_gene: .
CDR3nt: TGTGCCAGCAGCCCCAGGCCCCCAGGGACCGAGCAGTACTTC
CDR3aa: CASSPRPPGTEQYF

v_gene: TRBV6-5
abundance: once
j_gene: TRBJ1-2
d_gene: TRBD1
CDR3nt: TGTGCCACCCGACAGGGGGCGGGTTATGGCTACACCTTC
CDR3aa: CATRQGAGYGYTF

v_gene: TRBV20-1
abundance: many
j_gene: TRBJ2-5
d_gene: TRBD1
CDR3nt: TGCAGTGCGGAGACAGGGGAGGCGGCGGAGACCCAGTACTTC
CDR3aa: CSAETGEAAETQYF

v_gene: TRBV4-1
abundance: few
j_gene: TRBJ2-1
d_gene: TRBD2
CDR3nt: TGCGCCAGCAGCCAAGCCCACCCTCCCGGGGGGACTGAGCAGTTCTTC
CDR3aa: CASSQAHPPGGTEQFF

v_gene: TRBV12-3/TRBV12-4
abundance: .
j_gene: TRBJ2-3
d_gene: .
CDR3nt: TGTGCCAGCAGTTTCGGCGGGGCCGGCACAGATACGCAGTATTTT
CDR3aa: CASSFGGAGTDTQYF

v_gene: TRBV20-1
abundance: .
j_gene: TRBJ2-3
d_gene: .
CDR3nt: TGCAGTGCTAGAGTCGGGGCCCCAGATACGCAGTATTTT
CDR3aa: CSARVGAPDTQYF

v_gene: TRBV7-8
abundance: .
j_gene: TRBJ2-1
d_gene: TRBD2
CDR3nt: TGTGCCAGCAGCCCCTCGGGGCGGGGGTACAATGAGCAGTTCTTC
CDR3aa: CASSPSGRGYNEQFF

v_gene: TRBV5-1
abundance: .
j_gene: TRBJ2-7
d_gene: .
CDR3nt: TGCGCCAGCAGCTTGGCGGGCAGGACCCCCTACGAGCAGTACTTC
CDR3aa: CASSLAGRTPYEQYF

v_gene: TRBV7-2
abundance: few
j_gene: TRBJ2-3
d_gene: .
CDR3nt: TGTGCCAGCAGAGCCCCGGGAGTTGCGGCAGATACGCAGTATTTT
CDR3aa: CASRAPGVAADTQYF

v_gene: TRBV4-1
abundance: .
j_gene: TRBJ1-5
d_gene: .
CDR3nt: TGCGCCAGCAGCCATTACTTGGGGCAGGGCGGACGCAATCAGCCCCAGCATTTT
CDR3aa: CASSHYLGQGGRNQPQHF

v_gene: TRBV7-2
abundance: .
j_gene: TRBJ2-5
d_gene: .
CDR3nt: TGTGCCAGCAGCTTAGTGTACCAAGAGACCCAGTACTTC
CDR3aa: CASSLVYQETQYF

v_gene: TRBV24-1
abundance: few
j_gene: TRBJ2-3
d_gene: TRBD2
CDR3nt: TGTGCCACCAGTGATCTGGGACTAGCGGGGGGCACTAGCACAGATACGCAGTATTTT
CDR3aa: CATSDLGLAGGTSTDTQYF

v_gene: TRBV12-3/TRBV12-4
abundance: .
j_gene: TRBJ2-7
d_gene: .
CDR3nt: TGTGCCAGCAGTTTTTGGCAGGGGAGGGACGAGCAGTACTTC
CDR3aa: CASSFWQGRDEQYF

v_gene: TRBV18
abundance: .
j_gene: TRBJ2-3
d_gene: .
CDR3nt: TGTGCCAGCTCATATGAAGATACGCAGTATTTT
CDR3aa: CASSYEDTQYF

v_gene: TRBV5-5
abundance: .
j_gene: TRBJ1-4
d_gene: TRBD1
CDR3nt: TGTGCCAGCAGCTTGGTGGTCGCTTTAGGGGGCGCAGCTGAAAAACTGTTTTTT
CDR3aa: CASSLVVALGGAAEKLFF

v_gene: TRBV6-2/TRBV6-3
abundance: many
j_gene: TRBJ2-2
d_gene: .
CDR3nt: TGTGCCAGCAGCAAACGAGGGGGACTCAACACCGGGGAGCTGTTTTTT
CDR3aa: CASSKRGGLNTGELFF

v_gene: TRBV7-2
abundance: many
j_gene: TRBJ2-1
d_gene: TRBD1
CDR3nt: TGTGCCAGCAGCTTAGTTGGGACAGGGGTCGCTGAGCAGTTCTTC
CDR3aa: CASSLVGTGVAEQFF

v_gene: TRBV19
abundance: .
j_gene: TRBJ2-3
d_gene: .
CDR3nt: TGTGCCAGTAGTTTCTCGGGGACACACTTTGATACGCAGTATTTT
CDR3aa: CASSFSGTHFDTQYF

v_gene: TRBV5-1
abundance: few
j_gene: TRBJ2-5
d_gene: .
CDR3nt: TGCGCCAGCAGCGATCCTAGGGGGGAGGAGACCCAGTACTTC
CDR3aa: CASSDPRGEETQYF

v_gene: TRBV28
abundance: .
j_gene: TRBJ1-2
d_gene: .
CDR3nt: TGTGCCACCGGGAGGGGGAACTATGGCTACACCTTC
CDR3aa: CATGRGNYGYTF

v_gene: TRBV6-2/TRBV6-3
abundance: .
j_gene: TRBJ2-3
d_gene: .
CDR3nt: TGTGCCAGCATTATTAGACTAGTCTCTAGCACAGATACGCAGTATTTT
CDR3aa: CASIIRLVSSTDTQYF

v_gene: TRBV12-3/TRBV12-4
abundance: many
j_gene: TRBJ2-3
d_gene: .
CDR3nt: TGTGCCAGCAGTTTAGAGGGGGTCCCCGGCACAGATACGCAGTATTTT
CDR3aa: CASSLEGVPGTDTQYF

v_gene: TRBV29-1
abundance: few
j_gene: TRBJ2-1
d_gene: TRBD1
CDR3nt: TGCAGCGTCCTTCCGGGACAGGGCTATGAGCAGTTCTTC
CDR3aa: CSVLPGQGYEQFF

v_gene: TRBV10-3
abundance: .
j_gene: TRBJ1-5
d_gene: TRBD1
CDR3nt: TGTGCCATCAGTGAGTCGAGGACAGGGGAAGTTCAGCCCCAGCATTTT
CDR3aa: CAISESRTGEVQPQHF